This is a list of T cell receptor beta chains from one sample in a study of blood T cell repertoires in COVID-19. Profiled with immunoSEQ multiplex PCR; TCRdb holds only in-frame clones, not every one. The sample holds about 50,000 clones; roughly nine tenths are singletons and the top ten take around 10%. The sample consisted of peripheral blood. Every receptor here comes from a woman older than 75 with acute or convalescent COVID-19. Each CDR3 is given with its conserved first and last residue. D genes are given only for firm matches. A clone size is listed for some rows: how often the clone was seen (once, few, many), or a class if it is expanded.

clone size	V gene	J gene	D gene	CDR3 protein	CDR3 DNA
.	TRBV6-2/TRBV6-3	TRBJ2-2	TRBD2	CASSYSRGLAGTGELFF	TGTGCCAGCAGTTACTCGAGGGGTCTAGCGGGAACCGGGGAGCTGTTTTTT
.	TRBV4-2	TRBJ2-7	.	CASSHPGSEQYF	TGTGCCAGCAGCCATCCAGGCTCCGAGCAGTACTTC
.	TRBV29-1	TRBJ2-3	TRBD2	CSASGSADTQYF	TGCAGCGCCAGCGGGAGCGCAGATACGCAGTATTTT
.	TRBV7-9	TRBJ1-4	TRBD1	CASSIRGVDEKLFF	TGTGCCAGCAGTATCAGGGGGGTAGATGAAAAACTGTTTTTT
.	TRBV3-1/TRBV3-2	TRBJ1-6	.	CASSRDTSSSYNSPLHF	TGTGCCAGCAGCCGAGACACCTCGAGCTCCTATAATTCACCCCTCCACTTT
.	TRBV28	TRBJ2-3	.	CASPGPGSHPTNTQYF	TGTGCCAGCCCAGGGCCAGGCTCTCACCCCACGAATACGCAGTATTTT
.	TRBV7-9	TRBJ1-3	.	CASSSLSGDLRNTIYF	TGTGCCAGCAGCTCATTGTCAGGGGATTTAAGAAACACCATATATTTT
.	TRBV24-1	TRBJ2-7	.	CATSDAGTLYEQYF	TGTGCCACCAGTGATGCCGGGACTCTTTACGAGCAGTACTTC
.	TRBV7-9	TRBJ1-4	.	CASSSETGKLFF	TGTGCCAGCAGCTCTGAAACAGGGAAACTGTTTTTT
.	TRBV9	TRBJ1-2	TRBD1	CASSPFSGGDNYGYTF	TGTGCCAGCAGCCCTTTCTCAGGGGGCGATAACTATGGCTACACCTTC
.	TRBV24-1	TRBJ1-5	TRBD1	CATSDSGTGDQPQHF	TGTGCCACCAGTGATTCCGGGACAGGGGATCAGCCCCAGCATTTT
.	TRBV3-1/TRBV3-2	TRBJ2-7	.	CASSQPPTYEQYF	TGTGCCAGCAGCCAGCCACCTACCTACGAGCAGTACTTC
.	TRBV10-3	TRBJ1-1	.	CAIVGVNTEAFF	TGTGCCATCGTCGGAGTGAACACTGAAGCTTTCTTT
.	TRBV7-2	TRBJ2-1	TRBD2	CASSPLTSGNNEQFF	TGTGCCAGCAGCCCCCTGACTAGCGGGAACAATGAGCAGTTCTTC
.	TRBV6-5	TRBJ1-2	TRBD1	CASSWGQNGYTF	TGTGCCAGCAGCTGGGGACAGAATGGCTACACCTTC
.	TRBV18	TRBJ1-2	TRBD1	CASTGTGSADGYTF	TGTGCCAGCACCGGGACAGGGTCTGCTGATGGCTACACCTTC
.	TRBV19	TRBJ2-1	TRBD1	CASTGQGLPSYNEQFF	TGTGCCAGTACCGGACAGGGATTGCCCTCATACAATGAGCAGTTCTTC
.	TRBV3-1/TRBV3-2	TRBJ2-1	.	CASSQGGKAYNEQFF	TGTGCCAGCAGCCAAGGCGGGAAGGCCTACAATGAGCAGTTCTTC
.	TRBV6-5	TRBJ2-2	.	CASSRVRKNTGELFF	TGTGCCAGCAGCAGGGTACGGAAGAACACCGGGGAGCTGTTTTTT
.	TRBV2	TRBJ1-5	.	CASSNKRSNQPQHF	TGTGCCAGCAGTAATAAGAGAAGCAATCAGCCCCAGCATTTT
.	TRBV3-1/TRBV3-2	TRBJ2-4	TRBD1	CASSQRQGVAKNIQYF	TGTGCCAGCAGCCAGCGACAGGGGGTGGCCAAAAACATTCAGTACTTC
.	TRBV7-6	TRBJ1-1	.	CASRSRVGTEAFF	TGTGCCAGCAGGTCCAGGGTAGGGACTGAAGCTTTCTTT
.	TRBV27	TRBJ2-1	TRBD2	CASSLVSGRAVSEQFF	TGTGCCAGCAGTTTAGTAAGCGGGAGGGCCGTCTCTGAGCAGTTCTTC
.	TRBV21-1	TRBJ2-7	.	CASSKRGQGTYEQYF	TGTGCCAGCAGCAAACGTGGACAGGGGACCTACGAGCAGTACTTC
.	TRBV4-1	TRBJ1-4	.	CASSQETHTIATNEKLFF	TGCGCCAGCAGCCAAGAGACTCACACCATTGCAACTAATGAAAAACTGTTTTTT
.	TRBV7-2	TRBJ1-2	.	CASSLNREGGYTF	TGTGCCAGCAGCTTAAACAGGGAGGGTGGCTACACCTTC
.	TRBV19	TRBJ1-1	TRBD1	CASRGTVYLDVNTEAFF	TGTGCCAGTAGGGGGACAGTCTACCTAGACGTGAACACTGAAGCTTTCTTT
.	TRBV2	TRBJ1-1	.	CAGSRGARTEAFF	TGTGCCGGGTCTCGGGGGGCGCGGACTGAAGCTTTCTTT
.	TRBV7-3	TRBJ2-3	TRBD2	CARTKREQPPLQDTQYF	TGTGCCCGAACGAAGCGGGAGCAACCACCACTTCAAGATACGCAGTATTTT
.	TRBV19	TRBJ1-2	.	CASGLGVLNYGYTF	TGTGCCAGCGGCCTAGGGGTACTTAACTATGGCTACACCTTC
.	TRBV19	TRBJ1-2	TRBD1	CASSVGTGYHYGYTF	TGTGCCAGTAGTGTGGGGACAGGGTACCACTATGGCTACACCTTC
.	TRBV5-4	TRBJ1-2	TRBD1	CASSLPRGRDYGYTF	TGTGCCAGCAGCTTACCCAGGGGGCGCGACTATGGCTACACCTTC
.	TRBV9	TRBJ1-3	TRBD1	CASSVGQGFGNTIYF	TGTGCCAGCAGCGTGGGACAGGGGTTTGGAAACACCATATATTTT
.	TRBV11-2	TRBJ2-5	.	CASRGGGSETQYF	TGTGCCAGCAGAGGAGGGGGCTCAGAGACCCAGTACTTC
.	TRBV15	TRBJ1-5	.	CATSSLRGGSQPQHF	TGTGCCACCAGCAGTTTAAGGGGCGGAAGCCAGCCCCAGCATTTT
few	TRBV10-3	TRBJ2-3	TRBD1	CAITPGQGGADTQYF	TGTGCCATCACTCCCGGACAGGGCGGGGCAGATACGCAGTATTTT
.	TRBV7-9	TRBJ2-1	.	CASSLNVAYWFF	TGTGCCAGCAGCTTAAATGTCGCGTATTGGTTCTTC
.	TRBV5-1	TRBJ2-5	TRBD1	CASSARPTQGAGETQYF	TGCGCCAGCAGCGCTCGCCCCACACAGGGGGCGGGAGAGACCCAGTACTTC
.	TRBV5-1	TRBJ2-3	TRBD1	CASSPRDRGTDTQYF	TGCGCCAGCAGCCCCCGGGACAGGGGCACAGATACGCAGTATTTT
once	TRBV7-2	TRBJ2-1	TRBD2	CASSSSLAGVGNEQFF	TGTGCCAGCAGCTCTAGTCTAGCGGGAGTAGGTAATGAGCAGTTCTTC
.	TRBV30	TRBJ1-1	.	CAWSAPGVKTEAFF	TGTGCCTGGAGTGCACCAGGGGTCAAGACTGAAGCTTTCTTT
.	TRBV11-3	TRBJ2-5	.	CASSFTVQETQYF	TGTGCCAGCAGCTTCACAGTCCAAGAGACCCAGTACTTC
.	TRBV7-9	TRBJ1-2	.	CASSISYGYTF	TGTGCCAGCAGTATCAGCTATGGCTACACCTTC
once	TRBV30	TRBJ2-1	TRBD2	CAYRTSGRGEQFF	TGTGCCTACCGGACTAGCGGGAGAGGTGAGCAGTTCTTC
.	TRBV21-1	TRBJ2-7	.	CASSKVQREGSSYEQYF	TGTGCCAGCAGCAAAGTTCAGCGGGAGGGAAGCTCCTACGAGCAGTACTTC
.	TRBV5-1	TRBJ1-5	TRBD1	CASSGQGGRQPQHF	TGCGCCAGCAGCGGCCAGGGGGGTCGACAGCCCCAGCATTTT
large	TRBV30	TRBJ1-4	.	CAWSADSATNEKLFF	TGTGCCTGGAGTGCAGACAGTGCAACTAATGAAAAACTGTTTTTT
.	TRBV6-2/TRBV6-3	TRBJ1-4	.	CASSHGGVPGGKLFF	TGTGCCAGCAGTCACGGGGGGGTTCCTGGAGGAAAACTGTTTTTT
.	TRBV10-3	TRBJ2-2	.	CAISADRTYTGELFF	TGTGCCATCAGTGCTGACAGGACTTACACCGGGGAGCTGTTTTTT
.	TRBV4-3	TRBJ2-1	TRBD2	CASSQDTSGRAENEQFF	TGCGCCAGCAGCCAAGATACTAGCGGGAGGGCCGAGAATGAGCAGTTCTTC